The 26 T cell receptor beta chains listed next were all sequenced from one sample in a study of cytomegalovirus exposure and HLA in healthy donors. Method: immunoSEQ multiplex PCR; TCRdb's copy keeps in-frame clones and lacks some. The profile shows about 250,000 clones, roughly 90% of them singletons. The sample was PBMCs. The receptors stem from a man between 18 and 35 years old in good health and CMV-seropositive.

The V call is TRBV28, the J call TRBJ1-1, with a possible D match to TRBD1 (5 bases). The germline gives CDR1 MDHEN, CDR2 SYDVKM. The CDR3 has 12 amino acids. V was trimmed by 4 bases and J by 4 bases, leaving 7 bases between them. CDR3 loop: CASSSGRTEAFF. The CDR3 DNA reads TGTGCCAGCAGTTCGGGGCGCACTGAAGCTTTCTTT. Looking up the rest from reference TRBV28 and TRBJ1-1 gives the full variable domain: DVKVTQSSRYLVKRTGEKVFLECVQDMDHENMFWYRQDPGLGLRLIYFSYDVKMKEKGDIPEGYSVSREKKERFSLILESASTNQTSMYLCASSSGRTEAFFGQGTRLTVV.

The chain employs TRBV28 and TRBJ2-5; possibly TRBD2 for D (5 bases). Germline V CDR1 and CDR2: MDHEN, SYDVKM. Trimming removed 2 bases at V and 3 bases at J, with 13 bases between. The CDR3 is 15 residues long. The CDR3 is CASSLGRGWEETQYF. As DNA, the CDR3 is TGTGCCAGCAGTTTAGGACGCGGGTGGGAAGAGACCCAGTACTTC.

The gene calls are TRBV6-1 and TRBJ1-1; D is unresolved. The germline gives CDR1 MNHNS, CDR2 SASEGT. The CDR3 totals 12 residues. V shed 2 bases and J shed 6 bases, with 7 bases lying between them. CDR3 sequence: CASSEIRSEAFF. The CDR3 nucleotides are TGTGCCAGCAGTGAAATCCGGTCTGAAGCTTTCTTT.

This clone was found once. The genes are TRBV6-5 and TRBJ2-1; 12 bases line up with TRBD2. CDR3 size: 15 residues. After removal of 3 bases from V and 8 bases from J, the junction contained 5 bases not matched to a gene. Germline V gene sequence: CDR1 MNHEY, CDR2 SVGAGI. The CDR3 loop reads CASSYASGRAYEQFF. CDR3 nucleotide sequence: TGTGCCAGCAGTTATGCTAGCGGGAGGGCCTATGAGCAGTTCTTC.

CDR3 region: CASKGQSPEKLFF. DNA of the CDR3: TGTGCCAGCAAAGGACAATCCCCTGAAAAACTGTTTTTT. This sequence joins TRBV27 and TRBJ1-4, with D possibly TRBD1 on 5 matching bases. CDR1 is MNHEY and CDR2 is SMNVEV in the germline V gene (reference sequence). V lost 7 bases and J 7 bases, leaving 13 bases between the germline ends. The CDR3 is 13 amino acids.

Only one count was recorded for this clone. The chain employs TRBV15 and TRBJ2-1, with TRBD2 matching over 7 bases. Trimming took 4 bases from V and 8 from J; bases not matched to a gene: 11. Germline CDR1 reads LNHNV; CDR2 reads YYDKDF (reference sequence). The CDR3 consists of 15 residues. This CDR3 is CATSTPTSLLDEQFF. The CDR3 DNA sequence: TGTGCCACCAGCACACCGACTAGCCTTCTAGATGAGCAGTTCTTC.

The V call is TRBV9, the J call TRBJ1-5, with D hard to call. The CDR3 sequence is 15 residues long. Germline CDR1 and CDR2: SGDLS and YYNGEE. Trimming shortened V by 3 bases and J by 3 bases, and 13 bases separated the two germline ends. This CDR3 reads CASSGQEATNQPQHF. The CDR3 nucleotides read TGTGCCAGCAGCGGGCAGGAGGCTACCAATCAGCCCCAGCATTTT.

Here the CDR3 DNA reads TGTGCCAGCAGCCCCCCTCAGGCCGGGGAGCTGTTTTTT. Translating it yields CASSPPQAGELFF. The chain carries TRBV13 and TRBJ2-2; D unclear. The CDR3 length is 13 residues. Trimming removed 5 bases from V and 6 bases from J, with 10 bases in between. Germline V gives CDR1 PRHDT, CDR2 FYEKMQ (reference sequence). The whole variable domain, filled in from reference TRBV13 and TRBJ2-2, reads AAGVIQSPRHLIKEKRETATLKCYPIPRHDTVYWYQQGPGQDPQFLISFYEKMQSDKGSIPDRFSAQQFSDYHSELNMSSLELGDSALYFCASSPPQAGELFFGEGSRLTVL.

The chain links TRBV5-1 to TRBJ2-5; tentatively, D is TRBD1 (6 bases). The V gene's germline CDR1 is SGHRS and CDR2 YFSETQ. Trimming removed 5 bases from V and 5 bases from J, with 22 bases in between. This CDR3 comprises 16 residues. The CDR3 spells CASRLTGTPLGETQYF. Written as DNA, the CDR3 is TGCGCCAGCAGGTTAACCGGGACACCTCTGGGCGAGACCCAGTACTTC.

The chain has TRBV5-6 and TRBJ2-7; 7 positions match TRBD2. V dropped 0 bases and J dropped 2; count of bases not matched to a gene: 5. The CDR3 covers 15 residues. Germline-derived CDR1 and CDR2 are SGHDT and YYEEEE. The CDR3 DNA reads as TGTGCCAGCAGCTTGGAACTAGCGACCCCCTACGAGCAGTACTTC. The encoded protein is CASSLELATPYEQYF.

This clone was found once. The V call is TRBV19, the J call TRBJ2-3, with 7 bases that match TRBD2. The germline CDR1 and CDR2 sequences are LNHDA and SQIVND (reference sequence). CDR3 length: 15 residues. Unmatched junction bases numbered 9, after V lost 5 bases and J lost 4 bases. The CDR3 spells CASSPQAGRADTQYF. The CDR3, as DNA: TGTGCCAGTAGTCCCCAAGCGGGAAGGGCAGATACGCAGTATTTT.

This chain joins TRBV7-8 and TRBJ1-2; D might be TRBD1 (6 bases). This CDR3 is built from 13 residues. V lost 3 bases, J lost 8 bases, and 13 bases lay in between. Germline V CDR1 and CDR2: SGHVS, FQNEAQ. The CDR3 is CASSLDREGGYTF. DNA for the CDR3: TGTGCCAGCAGCTTGGACAGAGAAGGAGGCTACACCTTC.

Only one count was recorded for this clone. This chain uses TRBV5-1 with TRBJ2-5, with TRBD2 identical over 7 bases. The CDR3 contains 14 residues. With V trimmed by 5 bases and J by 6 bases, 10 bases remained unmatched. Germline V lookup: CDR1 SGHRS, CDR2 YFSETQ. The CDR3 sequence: CASRARGDYQTQYF. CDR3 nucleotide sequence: TGCGCCAGCAGGGCCCGGGGGGACTACCAGACCCAGTACTTC.

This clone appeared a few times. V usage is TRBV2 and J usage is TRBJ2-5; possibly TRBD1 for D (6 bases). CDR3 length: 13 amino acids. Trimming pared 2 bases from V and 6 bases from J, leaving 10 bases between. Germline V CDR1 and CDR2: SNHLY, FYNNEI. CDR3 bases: TGTGCCAGCAGTGAACAGGGGCCCAAGACCCAGTACTTC. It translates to CASSEQGPKTQYF.

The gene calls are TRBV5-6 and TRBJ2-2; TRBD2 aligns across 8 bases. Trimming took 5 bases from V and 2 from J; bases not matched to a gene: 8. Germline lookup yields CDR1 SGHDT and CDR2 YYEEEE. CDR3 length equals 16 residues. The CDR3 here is CASRRLAGVNTGELFF. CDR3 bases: TGTGCCAGCAGGCGCCTAGCGGGTGTCAACACCGGGGAGCTGTTTTTT.

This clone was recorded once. The CDR3 reads CASSFRDRAWETQYF. CDR3 nucleotide sequence: TGTGCCAGCAGCTTTCGGGACAGGGCTTGGGAGACCCAGTACTTC. The V gene is TRBV9, the J gene TRBJ2-5; 9 bases fit TRBD1. Trimming at V came to 4 bases and at J to 5 bases, leaving 9 bases not matched to a gene. The CDR3 covers 15 residues. Per germline, CDR1 SGDLS and CDR2 YYNGEE.

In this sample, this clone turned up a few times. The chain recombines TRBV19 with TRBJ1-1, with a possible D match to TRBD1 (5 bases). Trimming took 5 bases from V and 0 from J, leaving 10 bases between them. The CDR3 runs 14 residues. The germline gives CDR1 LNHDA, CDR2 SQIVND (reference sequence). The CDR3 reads CASSWGRMNTEAFF. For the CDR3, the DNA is TGTGCCAGTAGTTGGGGCCGAATGAACACTGAAGCTTTCTTT.

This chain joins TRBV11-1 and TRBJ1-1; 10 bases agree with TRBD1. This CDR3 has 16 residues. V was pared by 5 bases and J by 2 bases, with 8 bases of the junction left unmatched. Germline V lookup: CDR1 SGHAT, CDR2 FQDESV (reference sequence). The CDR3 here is CASSDRDRGGNTEAFF. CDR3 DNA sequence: TGTGCCAGCAGCGACCGGGACAGGGGTGGAAACACTGAAGCTTTCTTT. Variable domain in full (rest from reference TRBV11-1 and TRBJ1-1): EAEVAQSPRYKITEKSQAVAFWCDPISGHATLYWYRQILGQGPELLVQFQDESVVDDSQLPKDRFSAERLKGVDSTLKIQPAELGDSAMYLCASSDRDRGGNTEAFFGQGTRLTVV.

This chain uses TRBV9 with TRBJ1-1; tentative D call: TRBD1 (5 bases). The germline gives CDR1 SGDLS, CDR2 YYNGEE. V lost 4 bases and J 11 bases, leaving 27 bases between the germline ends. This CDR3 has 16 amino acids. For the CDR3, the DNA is TGTGCCAGCAGCATCAGCGCCCGGGACTCCCCTTGGAAGGCTTTCTTT. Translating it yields CASSISARDSPWKAFF.

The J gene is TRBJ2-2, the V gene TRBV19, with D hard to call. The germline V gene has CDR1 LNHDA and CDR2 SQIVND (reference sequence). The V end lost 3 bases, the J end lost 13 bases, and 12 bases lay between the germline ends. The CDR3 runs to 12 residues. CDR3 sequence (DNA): TGTGCCAGTAGTATCCCCCTCCGAAGGCTGTTTTTT. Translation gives CASSIPLRRLFF. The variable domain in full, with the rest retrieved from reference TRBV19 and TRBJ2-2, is DGGITQSPKYLFRKEGQNVTLSCEQNLNHDAMYWYRQDPGQGLRLIYYSQIVNDFQKGDIAEGYSVSREKKESFPLTVTSAQKNPTAFYLCASSIPLRRLFFGEGSRLTVL.

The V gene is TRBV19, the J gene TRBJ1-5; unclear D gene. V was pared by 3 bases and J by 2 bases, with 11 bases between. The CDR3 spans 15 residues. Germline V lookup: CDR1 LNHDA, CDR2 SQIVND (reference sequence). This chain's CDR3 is CASSIHGPGNQPQHF. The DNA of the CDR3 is TGTGCCAGTAGTATCCACGGACCGGGCAATCAGCCCCAGCATTTT.

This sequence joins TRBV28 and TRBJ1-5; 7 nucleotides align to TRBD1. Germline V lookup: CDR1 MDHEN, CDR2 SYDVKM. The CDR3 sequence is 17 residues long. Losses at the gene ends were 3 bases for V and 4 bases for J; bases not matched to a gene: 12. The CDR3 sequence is CASSFPTLGQVNQPQHF. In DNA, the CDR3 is TGTGCCAGCAGTTTCCCCACCCTTGGACAGGTGAATCAGCCCCAGCATTTT.

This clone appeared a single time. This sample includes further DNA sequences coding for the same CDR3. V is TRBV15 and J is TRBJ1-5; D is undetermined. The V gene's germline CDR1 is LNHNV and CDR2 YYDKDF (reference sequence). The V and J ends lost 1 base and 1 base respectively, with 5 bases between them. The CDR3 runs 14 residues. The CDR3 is CATSRGVSNQPQHF. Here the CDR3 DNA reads TGTGCCACCAGCAGAGGGGTGAGCAATCAGCCCCAGCATTTT.

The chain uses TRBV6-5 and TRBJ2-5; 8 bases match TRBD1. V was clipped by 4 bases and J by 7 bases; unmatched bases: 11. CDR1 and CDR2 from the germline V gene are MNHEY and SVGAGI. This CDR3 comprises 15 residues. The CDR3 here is CASSWIDRGIGTQYF. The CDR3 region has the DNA TGTGCCAGCAGTTGGATAGACAGGGGAATTGGGACCCAGTACTTC.

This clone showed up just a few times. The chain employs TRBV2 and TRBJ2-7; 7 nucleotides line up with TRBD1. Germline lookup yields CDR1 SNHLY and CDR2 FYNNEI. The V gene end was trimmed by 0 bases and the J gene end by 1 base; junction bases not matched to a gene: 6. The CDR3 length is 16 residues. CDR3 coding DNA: TGTGCCAGCAGTGAAGCGCTCGGGACAGTATCCTACGAGCAGTACTTC. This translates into CASSEALGTVSYEQYF.

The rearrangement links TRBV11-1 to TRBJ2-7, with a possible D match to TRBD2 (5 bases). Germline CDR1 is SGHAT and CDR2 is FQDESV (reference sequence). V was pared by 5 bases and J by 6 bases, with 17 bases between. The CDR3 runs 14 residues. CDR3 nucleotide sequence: TGTGCCAGCAGCCCGCGGACGGGGTTGGGCGAGCAGTACTTC. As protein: CASSPRTGLGEQYF.